Sequencing of this TCR beta chain was carried out in a study of shared clonotypes between healthy human individuals. The authors loaded 150 to 250 ng DNA, roughly 27,000 T cell genomes, into sorted-subset replicate PCRs. The table came from immunoSEQ multiplex PCR; TCRdb's copy has only in-frame clones and leaves some out. The data contain around 2.3 million clones, 95% of them singletons. The length of the CDR3 is 14 residues. Germline V CDR1 and CDR2: SNHLY, FYNNEI. V was clipped by 8 bases and J by 4 bases, with 17 bases between them. Adults of Caucasian background living in Nashville, Tennessee made up all donors. Study outcomes and limitations: The sampled material consisted only of blood, and tissue repertoires are likely to differ.

Note on this clone: Its specificity is unknown.

This TCR was sampled from a young man in good health. The rearrangement joins TRBV2 to TRBJ1-2; perhaps TRBD1 as D (5 bases). The specimen sequenced was naive CD4+ T cells sorted from blood. Documented subset: CD45RA+ positively selected. The CDR3 DNA is TGTGCCAGCGGGGGGATAGAGGCCGCCTATGGCTACACCTTC. Its protein product is CASGGIEAAYGYTF.